This T cell receptor beta chain was identified in a study of cytomegalovirus exposure and HLA in healthy donors. Researchers ran the PCR with 60 Vbeta and 13 Jbeta primers. Clones were read by immunoSEQ multiplex PCR, and TCRdb kept only the in-frame ones, dropping some. The sample records 180,000 or so clones, roughly 10% being singletons. Whole-study findings and limits: It was 150 to 200 TCR beta chains that were listed as cytomegalovirus-associated. Three chains tied to CMV proved CMV antigen-specific in vitro. Most of the TCR beta V segments (in an earlier analysis) were productive either about 87% or about 30% of the time.

This clone was observed a handful of times. Its target is not known. Trimming stripped 6 bases from V and 3 bases from J, with 12 bases between. Germline CDR1 is MNHNS and CDR2 is SASEGT. This CDR3 region has 14 residues. The receptor was derived from a woman aged 25-40 years in good health and CMV-seropositive. The chain links TRBV6-1 to TRBJ2-1; the D gene is possibly TRBD1 (7 bases). The specimen was PBMCs. In nucleotides, the CDR3 is TGTGCCAGCAGCGACAGGGAGGTCTACAATGAGCAGTTCTTC. It codes for CASSDREVYNEQFF.